The present entry profiles one T cell receptor (beta chain) with its context. This CDR3 is built from 19 residues. In germline, CDR1 is MDHEN, CDR2 SYDVKM. Unmatched junction bases numbered 10, after V lost 3 bases and J lost 1 base. The data belong to a study of blood T cell repertoires in COVID-19. The repertoire was sequenced with immunoSEQ multiplex PCR; TCRdb's copy has only in-frame clones and lacks some. The profile covers 250,000 or so clones, with around four fifths appearing a single time and 5.5% to 7.5% taken by the ten largest. V gene TRBV28 combines with J gene TRBJ2-2, with 11 bases identical to TRBD2. The sequence was collected from a woman aged 60-75 years with active or convalescent COVID-19. Sequencing input: peripheral blood. The CDR3, as DNA: TGTGCCAGCAGTTTCGTAGTAGCGGGGGGGCTAGGGAACACCGGGGAGCTGTTTTTT. Its translation: CASSFVVAGGLGNTGELFF.